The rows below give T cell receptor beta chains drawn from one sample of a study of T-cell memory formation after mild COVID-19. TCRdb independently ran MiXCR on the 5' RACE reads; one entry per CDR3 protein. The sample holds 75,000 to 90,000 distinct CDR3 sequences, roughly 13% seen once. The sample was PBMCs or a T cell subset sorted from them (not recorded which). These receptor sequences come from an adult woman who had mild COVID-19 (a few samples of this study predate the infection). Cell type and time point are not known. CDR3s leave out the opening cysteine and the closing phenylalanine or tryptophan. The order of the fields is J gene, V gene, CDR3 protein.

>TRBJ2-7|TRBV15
ATSRDGDRVSNEQY
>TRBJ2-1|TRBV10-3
AIRKTSGEQF
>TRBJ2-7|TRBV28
ASSLAGAPSEQY
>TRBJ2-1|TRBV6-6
ASSYSSYNEQF
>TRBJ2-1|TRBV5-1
ASSLGGDRGNEQF
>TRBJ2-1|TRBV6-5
ASALRTGGNEQF
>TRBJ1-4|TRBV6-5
ASSPGRTNEKLF
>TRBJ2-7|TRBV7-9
ASSLVDSGSPRNYEQY
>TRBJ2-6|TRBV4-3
ASSQDHTSGANVLT
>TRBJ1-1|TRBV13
ASSFGAGLNTEAF